This T cell receptor (beta chain) was sequenced in a study of blood T cell repertoires in COVID-19. Study-level information: COVID-19 samples collected from the United States, Italy and Spain covered acute and convalescent phases. T cells, B-cell-depleted T cells, or PBMCs supplied cDNA or gDNA.

In the authors' methods: It was from reference gene primer amplification that nucleated cell counts were estimated. Assay: immunoSEQ multiplex PCR; the TCRdb copy retains only in-frame clones and omits some. That table is the source of V, J and clone size, and D and trimming were worked out from the DNA. Of around 91,000 clones listed, 75% to 85% were seen once; the top ten hold less than 20%. The J segment lost 0 bases and the V segment lost 6 bases, leaving 3 bases of the junction unmatched. CDR3 length: 16 residues. Looked up from germline, CDR1 is LNHDA and CDR2 is SQIVND (reference sequence). The sequence was obtained from an elderly woman with active or convalescent COVID-19. Input material: peripheral blood. The V gene is TRBV19, the J gene TRBJ2-3; 13 bases are shared with TRBD2. The CDR3 coding sequence is TGTGCCAGTAGACGACTAGCGGGAGGCAGCACAGATACGCAGTATTTT. As protein: CASRRLAGGSTDTQYF.